Shown below are 14 T cell receptor beta chains from a single sample sequenced in a study of blood T cells in healthy people across ages (dated by TCRdb to the mid-2010s). Libraries came from 5' RACE. Sequencing instrument: Illumina HiSeq 2500. A second PCR of about 7 to 12 cycles was run with a J-beta primer mix and a sample-barcoded 5' primer. TCRdb applied fastp at Q25 and MiXCR to the public reads, then kept only in-frame beta chains. Rows are combined by CDR3 protein, so each entry shows the most common genes and DNA. The sample table shows around 280,000 distinct CDR3 sequences, and 25% to 30% are seen once. 25% to 35% of the sample is in the top ten clones. Input material: blood. Receptor source: a woman in her seventies in good health.

This clonotype was observed at least ten times. V usage is TRBV28 and J usage is TRBJ2-7; D unresolved. CDR3 length equals 11 residues. Germline-derived CDR1 and CDR2 are MDHEN and SYDVKM. The V end lost 5 bases, the J end lost 2 bases, and 4 bases lay between the germline ends. CDR3 residues: CASSTAYEQYF. CDR3 DNA sequence: TGTGCCAGCAGTACCGCCTACGAGCAGTACTTC.

Details on this clonotype: A read error may explain this, as a much larger clone is one base away. The genes are TRBV28 and TRBJ2-1; possible D gene TRBD2, 6 bases. Trimming stripped 7 bases from V and 2 bases from J, with 12 bases between. Germline lookup yields CDR1 MDHEN and CDR2 SYDVKM. This CDR3 is 14 amino acids long. The CDR3 bases are TGTGCCAGCACCTCCCGGAGGGCCTACAATGAGCAGTTCTTC. It yields the protein CASTSRRAYNEQFF.

The table lists this clonotype with a few counts. The V gene is TRBV2, the J gene TRBJ2-5; no clear D. Trimming shortened V by 8 bases and J by 5 bases, and 18 bases separated the two germline ends. The CDR3 runs 14 residues. Germline assignment: CDR1 SNHLY and CDR2 FYNNEI. DNA for the CDR3: TGTGCCAGCGTTCGTCAAACGGAAAGGGAGACCCAGTACTTC. As protein: CASVRQTERETQYF.

This chain connects TRBV2 to TRBJ2-5, with 10 bases aligning to TRBD2. With V trimmed by 5 bases and J by 7 bases, 4 bases remained unmatched. The germline CDR1 and CDR2 sequences are SNHLY and FYNNEI. The CDR3 extends over 13 amino acids. In DNA, the CDR3 is TGTGCCAGCAGTCTAGCGGGAGATGGGACCCAGTACTTC. Encoded protein: CASSLAGDGTQYF.

The chain uses TRBV18 and TRBJ2-4, with 12 bases that match TRBD2. This CDR3 spans 15 amino acids. Germline CDR1 reads KGHSH; CDR2 reads LQKENI. J lost 5 bases, V lost 3 bases, and 2 bases had no gene match. CDR3 amino acids: CASSPRTSGENIQYF. In nucleotides, the CDR3 is TGTGCCAGCTCACCCCGGACTAGCGGGGAAAACATTCAGTACTTC.

A note on this clonotype: Relative to the germline gene, one junction end is altered; a read error may explain this. This chain connects TRBV5-1 to TRBJ2-5, with D possibly matching TRBD2 (6 bases). Germline V lookup: CDR1 SGHRS, CDR2 YFSETQ. The CDR3 is 12 residues long. The CDR3: CASSFGRETQYF. The CDR3 bases are TGTGCCAGCAGCTTCGGGAGAGAGACCCAGTACTTC.

This clonotype occurred a few times. The gene calls are TRBV18 and TRBJ2-5; D unresolved. CDR3 size: 14 residues. CDR1 is KGHSH and CDR2 is LQKENI in the germline V gene. V was cut by 2 bases and J by 2 bases, with 9 bases left in between. The chain's CDR3 is CASSPGKQQETQYF. The CDR3 nucleotides are TGTGCCAGCTCACCAGGCAAGCAACAAGAGACCCAGTACTTC. Supplemented by reference TRBV18 and TRBJ2-5, the full variable domain reads NAGVMQNPRHLVRRRGQEARLRCSPMKGHSHVYWYRQLPEEGLKFMVYLQKENIIDESGMPKERFSAEFPKEGPSILRIQQVVRGDSAAYFCASSPGKQQETQYFGPGTRLLVL.

V gene TRBV20-1 combines with J gene TRBJ1-1; 8 bases match TRBD1. Per the germline V gene, CDR1 is DFQATT and CDR2 is SNEGSKA (reference sequence). J lost 4 bases, V lost 5 bases, and 3 bases had no gene match. The CDR3 is 12 residues long. The CDR3 spells CSAYTGGTEAFF. The CDR3 DNA reads TGCAGTGCTTACACAGGGGGCACTGAAGCTTTCTTT.

This clonotype has at least ten counts. The chain couples TRBV20-1 to TRBJ2-7, with 12 bases fitting TRBD2. This CDR3 contains 16 residues. Trimming at V came to 3 bases and at J to 3 bases, leaving 9 bases not matched to a gene. Per germline, CDR1 DFQATT and CDR2 SNEGSKA (reference sequence). Written as DNA, the CDR3 is TGCAGTGCTAGGGTCCGGACTAGCGGGGCTCGCTACGAGCAGTACTTC. Translation gives CSARVRTSGARYEQYF.

There are a few counts of this clonotype. The chain has TRBV28 and TRBJ1-6; D is perhaps TRBD1 (5 bases). The CDR3 has 14 residues. The germline V gene encodes CDR1 MDHEN and CDR2 SYDVKM. Trimming removed 3 bases from V and 7 bases from J, with 10 bases in between. The CDR3 region has the DNA TGTGCCAGCAGTTTGGGGCAGCAAAATTCACCCCTCCACTTT. Its protein is CASSLGQQNSPLHF.

Points on this clonotype: At one end, the junction sequence differs from germline, possibly due to a read error. The chain uses TRBV19 and TRBJ1-5; D gene ambiguous. The length of the CDR3 is 14 residues. Germline CDR1 and CDR2: LNHDA and SQIVND (reference sequence). The CDR3 spells CAGSIRDSNQPQHF. In DNA, the CDR3 is TGTGCCGGTAGTATCCGGGATAGCAATCAGCCCCAGCATTTT.

This clonotype was found a few times. The CDR3 loop reads CASSILAGVSYNEQFF. The CDR3 DNA sequence: TGTGCCAGCAGCATCCTAGCGGGAGTGTCCTACAATGAGCAGTTCTTC. The J gene is TRBJ2-1, the V gene TRBV11-1; 10 bases align to TRBD2. CDR1 and CDR2 from the germline V gene are SGHAT and FQDESV (reference sequence). With 5 bases clipped from V and 1 base from J, the junction kept 5 bases outside the gene matches. This CDR3 is 16 amino acids long.

This chain links TRBV27 with TRBJ1-2, with D possibly matching TRBD1 (5 bases). V gave up 5 bases and J gave up 5 bases, with 15 bases separating them. Germline-derived CDR1 and CDR2 are MNHEY and SMNVEV (reference sequence). CDR3 length: 14 residues. The CDR3 sequence is CASSRTTGGYGYTF. CDR3 DNA sequence: TGTGCCAGCAGTCGAACAACAGGCGGGTATGGCTACACCTTC.

Details on this clonotype: A read error may explain this, as a much larger clone is one base away. This chain joins TRBV4-2 and TRBJ2-3; 8 bases are a match to TRBD2. The CDR3 is made up of 15 amino acids. Germline V gene sequence: CDR1 LGHNA, CDR2 YNFKEQ. V was clipped by 3 bases and J by 8 bases; unmatched bases: 10. CDR3 residues: CASSQKAGGGGTQYF. The CDR3 DNA sequence: TGTGCCAGCAGCCAGAAGGCGGGAGGAGGAGGTACGCAGTATTTT.